This TCR beta chain was captured by sequencing in a study of OX40 agonist ivuxolimab in advanced cancers. Study context: Prior therapy, whether anti-PD-1, anti-PD-L1 or anti-CTLA-4, was allowed, and roughly 40% had some.

Findings and limits, study-wide: Relative to CD4+, CD8+ T cells held more expanded clones on average. The antigens recognized by the expanded peripheral T cells, that is their antigen specificity, were not determined.

The CDR3 is 11 amino acids. Trimming took 3 bases from V and 5 from J, leaving 5 bases between them. Per germline, CDR1 SGHRS and CDR2 YFSETQ. The repertoire was sequenced with immunoSEQ multiplex PCR; TCRdb's copy has only in-frame clones and lacks some. The sample records tens of thousands of clones, around 89% being singletons. In the case of this clone: Its cognate antigen is unknown.

This TCR was recovered from an adult with an advanced solid tumor such as melanoma, head and neck, liver or kidney cancer. The chain has TRBV5-1 and TRBJ2-5; D not certain. This sample comprised CD4+ or CD8+ T cells sorted from blood, obtained in a trial of the OX40 agonist ivuxolimab. CDR3 DNA sequence: TGCGCCAGCAGCTCTACGGAGACCCAGTACTTC. Amino acids: CASSSTETQYF. The full variable domain, its missing parts supplied by reference TRBV5-1 and TRBJ2-5, is KAGVTQTPRYLIKTRGQQVTLSCSPISGHRSVSWYQQTPGQGLQFLFEYFSETQRNKGNFPGRFSGRQFSNSRSEMNVSTLELGDSALYLCASSSTETQYFGPGTRLLVL.